This TCR beta chain is drawn from a study of identical twins. TCRdb analysed the 5' RACE reads with MiXCR anew, one entry per CDR3 protein. The profile shows fewer than 250,000 distinct CDR3 sequences, roughly 10% of them singletons. This clonotype was seen at least ten times. Germline loops: CDR1 SGDLS, CDR2 YYNGEE. This CDR3 contains 13 residues. The V gene lost 0 bases and the J gene lost 9 bases, with 13 bases spanning the gap. The material sequenced was memory (CD45RO+) T cells sorted from blood. This sequence was found in a woman younger than 30 in good health. V usage is TRBV9 and J usage is TRBJ2-7; D is ambiguous. CDR3 in amino acids: CASSVDLASWQYF. The DNA of the CDR3 is TGTGCCAGCAGCGTAGATCTGGCTAGTTGGCAGTACTTC.